This TCR beta chain originates from a study of T cells in women clearing cervical HPV infection. The wider study: For cases, blood was sampled a median about 150 days after lesion detection, interquartile range roughly 90 to 230 days.

Whole-study findings and limits: Effector/memory and HPV-specific T cells were not isolated, and association timing is unknown.

A remark on this clone: Its antigen is currently unknown. The read halts 3 residues ahead of the CDR3 end, with the missing end drawn from the germline J gene.

The assay was immunoSEQ multiplex PCR, and TCRdb's table has in-frame clones only and misses some. The sample has tens of thousands of clones; the top ten hold roughly 2.5%. The CDR3 totals 13 residues. V lost 5 bases and J 1 base, leaving 8 bases between the germline ends. Germline values: CDR1 LNHDA, CDR2 SQIVND (reference sequence). The sample was blood buffy coat. J is TRBJ1-2 and V is TRBV19, with D hard to call. The TCR comes from a woman between 18 and 75 years old with a cervical HPV16 infection that either progressed to CIN3+ or cleared (not recorded which). The DNA read from the CDR3 is TGTGCCAGTAGTCTTAGAATTAACTATGGC. Translation gives CASSLRINYG. The whole CDR3 reads CASSLRINYGYTF.